This T cell receptor (beta chain) was profiled in a study of blood T cell repertoires in COVID-19. About the research overall: The origin of the acute and convalescent COVID-19 samples was the United States, Italy and Spain.

J lost 5 bases, V lost 11 bases, and 6 bases had no gene match. Germline-derived CDR1 and CDR2 are ENHRY and SYGVKD. The CDR3 has 13 amino acids. Original data processing: Researchers report that nucleated cell counts were estimated from reference gene primer amplification. Libraries were prepared by immunoSEQ multiplex PCR; TCRdb keeps only in-frame clonotypes and omits some of them. D and trimming were read from the DNA, whereas the V and J calls and clone size are those reported in that table. The sample yields about 58,000 clones, about 75% seen once. The sequence came from a human donor in a cohort sampled during active COVID-19. Sequencing input: peripheral blood. The chain employs TRBV10-3 and TRBJ2-2, with 9 bases matching TRBD1. CDR3 protein: CASGTGRTGELFF. CDR3 nucleotide sequence: TGTGCCTCCGGGACAGGGCGGACCGGGGAGCTGTTTTTT.